This TCR beta chain was recovered during a study of T cells in Graves' hyperthyroidism and ophthalmopathy. General study findings and limits: Among thyroid clonotypes expanded above 0.001, most also appeared in blood. Researchers report that a 13 V-J model separated ophthalmopathy from stable hyperthyroidism.

Recently diagnosed hyperthyroidism of less than 2 months' duration affected patients aged 18 to 65. Lactation, pregnancy, other autoimmune disease or uncontrolled infection excluded patients. This CDR3 has 18 amino acids. The junction had 8 bases not matched to a gene; V was cut back by 3 bases and J by 1 base. CDR1 and CDR2 (germline): DFQATT, SNEGSKA (reference sequence). RNA transcripts were the template for amplifying TCR beta CDR3 regions. The study used the HTBI primer set for a first-round RT-PCR of the TCR CDR3. TCRdb ran MiXCR on the multiplex PCR reads and lists one entry per CDR3 protein. The sample holds about 620,000 distinct CDR3 sequences, around 15% seen once. Comment on this clonotype: What it recognizes is unknown.

This clonotype was obtained from a woman in her 30s with Graves' hyperthyroidism. V usage is TRBV20-1 and J usage is TRBJ2-1, with 14 bases fitting TRBD2. Source material: blood. Written as DNA, the CDR3 is TGCAGTGCTAGGTCGGGACTAGCGGGAGTCGTGTCCTACAATGAGCAGTTCTTC. It specifies CSARSGLAGVVSYNEQFF.